A single sample is the source of the 30 T cell receptor beta chains below, sequenced in a study of blood T cells in healthy people across ages (dated by TCRdb to about 2015). To prepare the library, 5' RACE was applied. Sequenced using an Illumina HiSeq 2500. A second PCR of roughly 7 to 11 cycles was run with a J-beta primer mix and a sample-barcoded 5' primer. TCRdb handled the public reads itself, with Q25 trimming in fastp and clone calling in MiXCR, and kept productive beta chains. Duplicate CDR3 protein sequences are folded into a single record with the most common DNA and genes. Counted in this sample were about 1.8 million distinct CDR3 sequences; about 50% of them appeared once. The ten largest clones take up 2.1% of the sample. What was sequenced was blood. The source is a woman between 35 and 50 years old in good health.

This clonotype was counted many times. The chain is built from TRBV20-1 and TRBJ2-3; 10 bases are shared with TRBD2. Germline assignment: CDR1 DFQATT and CDR2 SNEGSKA (reference sequence). V was clipped by 0 bases and J by 9 bases; unmatched bases: 12. The CDR3 extends over 16 amino acids. CDR3 sequence: CSARDPTSGELGTQYF. CDR3 in DNA: TGCAGTGCTAGAGATCCAACTAGCGGGGAATTAGGGACGCAGTATTTT.

V is TRBV4-3 and J is TRBJ2-7; D is unresolved. The length of the CDR3 is 15 residues. V was cut by 2 bases and J by 5 bases, with 16 bases left in between. Germline V gene sequence: CDR1 LGHNA, CDR2 YSLEER. CDR3 sequence: CASSQIQTVLDEQYF. The CDR3 nucleotides are TGCGCCAGCAGCCAAATACAGACCGTCCTTGACGAGCAGTACTTC.

In regard to this clonotype: A junction end diverges from the germline sequence, so it may reflect a read error. The rearrangement uses TRBV7-9 and TRBJ2-7, with 10 bases aligning to TRBD1. Per the germline V gene, CDR1 is SEHNR and CDR2 is FQNEAQ (reference sequence). The CDR3 consists of 15 residues. The CDR3 DNA reads TGTGCCAGCGGCTTATTTGGACAGGGGGAAAGGGAGCAGTACTTC. Its translation is CASGLFGQGEREQYF.

Comments on this clonotype: At one end, the junction sequence differs from germline, possibly due to a read error. The chain is built from TRBV20-1 and TRBJ2-7; the D call may be TRBD1 or TRBD2 (5 bases each). The CDR3 loop spans 15 amino acids. Germline values: CDR1 DFQATT, CDR2 SNEGSKA (reference sequence). The CDR3 DNA reads TGCGGTGCTATTCTATTGGGACGAGCCTTATACGAGCAGTACTTC. Protein product: CGAILLGRALYEQYF.

Note on this clonotype: A read error may account for a junction end that differs from germline. The V gene is TRBV27, the J gene TRBJ2-3; 7 bases are shared with TRBD2. This CDR3 comprises 19 residues. CDR1 is MNHEY, CDR2 SMNVEV, per germline (reference sequence). The CDR3 DNA reads as TGTGCCAGCGGTTTATCGAATCTGGCAGGGAGGGGCTCCACAGATACGCAGTATTTT. Translating gives CASGLSNLAGRGSTDTQYF.

The V gene is TRBV2, the J gene TRBJ2-4; the D is unclear. The DNA end is a closer match to TRBJ2-7, so the J assignment may be wrong. Germline V gene lookup returns CDR1 SNHLY and CDR2 FYNNEI. The CDR3 is made up of 12 amino acids. The CDR3 sequence: CASRPGCYEQYF. CDR3 in DNA: TGTGCCAGCAGACCGGGTTGCTACGAGCAGTACTTC.

V and J are TRBV6-1 and TRBJ2-7; D call uncertain. The DNA end lines up better with TRBJ2-5; the J call may be wrong. Germline CDR1 and CDR2: MNHNS and SASEGT. The CDR3 consists of 12 residues. CDR3 protein: CATSGLSETQYF. Here the CDR3 DNA reads TGTGCCACTTCCGGGTTATCAGAGACCCAGTACTTC.

CDR3 sequence (DNA): TGCAGTGCTACGGCTGGGAAGCAGTTCTTC. Protein sequence: CSATAGKQFF. The chain has TRBV20-1 and TRBJ2-1, with D uncertain. Trimming pared 4 bases from V and 11 bases from J, leaving 9 bases between. The CDR3 length is 10 residues. Germline lookup yields CDR1 DFQATT and CDR2 SNEGSKA (reference sequence).

Only a few counts were recorded for this clonotype. This chain links TRBV7-2 with TRBJ2-3; 10 bases line up with TRBD2. This CDR3 comprises 17 residues. V gave up 4 bases and J gave up 0 bases; unmatched junction bases: 7. CDR1 SGHTA and CDR2 FQGNSA come from the germline V gene. The CDR3 DNA follows: TGTGCCAGCAGCTCGAGGCTAGCGGGGGTCAGCACAGATACGCAGTATTTT. It is translated as CASSSRLAGVSTDTQYF.

This clonotype was observed a few times. The chain couples TRBV5-1 to TRBJ1-2, with D hard to call. Trimming took off 0 bases at V and 1 base at J, with 10 bases between the two ends. The V gene's germline CDR1 is SGHRS and CDR2 YFSETQ. The CDR3 spans 15 residues. The CDR3 loop reads CASSLGPPSNYGYTF. CDR3 bases: TGCGCCAGCAGCTTGGGACCGCCTAGTAACTATGGCTACACCTTC.

This rearrangement joins TRBV7-2 to TRBJ2-5; the D gene is possibly TRBD2 (5 bases). The V and J ends lost 5 bases and 0 bases respectively, with 22 bases between them. CDR1 is SGHTA, CDR2 FQGNSA, per germline. CDR3 size: 18 residues. CDR3 in DNA: TGTGCCAGCAGCATATGGCGGTCGGGAATGCCGAACCAAGAGACCCAGTACTTC. As protein: CASSIWRSGMPNQETQYF.

Written as DNA, the CDR3 is TGTGCCAGCAGTGACCTCCGGGACAGCCTGACGGAGACCCAGTACTTC. Translating gives CASSDLRDSLTETQYF. The chain has TRBV25-1 and TRBJ2-5; TRBD1 agrees at 7 bases. The V gene's germline CDR1 is MGHDK and CDR2 SYGVNS. This CDR3 is built from 16 residues. V lost 3 bases, J lost 5 bases, and 12 bases stayed unmatched.

The chain recombines TRBV24-1 with TRBJ2-5; 8 bases line up with TRBD2. With V trimmed by 9 bases and J by 11 bases, 13 bases remained unmatched. The CDR3 has 13 amino acids. Germline V lookup: CDR1 KGHDR, CDR2 SFDVKD. CDR3 region: CATRASGGNEQYF. The CDR3 region has the DNA TGTGCCACCCGCGCCAGCGGGGGCAATGAGCAGTACTTC.

The chain employs TRBV20-1 and TRBJ1-5, with D unclear. The length of the CDR3 is 14 residues. Germline CDR1 is DFQATT and CDR2 is SNEGSKA (reference sequence). V lost 4 bases to trimming and J lost 2 bases, with 12 bases between them. For the CDR3, the DNA is TGCAGTGCTAAGGTGGGAGGTGGCAATCAGCCCCAGCATTTT. Encoded protein: CSAKVGGGNQPQHF.

The chain has TRBV6-6 and TRBJ2-1; TRBD1 matches at 7 bases. The CDR3 runs to 15 residues. V trimming: 6 bases; J trimming: 3 bases; junction bases outside the gene matches: 8. The germline V gene has CDR1 MNHNY and CDR2 SVGAGI (reference sequence). Written as DNA, the CDR3 is TGTGCCAGCAGCGAACAGGGGTTTCACTACAATGAGCAGTTCTTC. Its translation: CASSEQGFHYNEQFF.

The genes are TRBV6-5 and TRBJ1-4, with 8 bases matching TRBD1. V was pared by 6 bases and J by 6 bases, with 9 bases of the junction left unmatched. The CDR3 spans 15 residues. The V gene's germline CDR1 is MNHEY and CDR2 SVGAGI. The CDR3 is CASSLSRGLHEKLFF. The CDR3 bases are TGTGCCAGCAGCCTTTCCAGGGGGCTGCATGAAAAACTGTTTTTT.

This clonotype was seen a few times. This chain uses TRBV7-2 with TRBJ2-7; no firm D call. V was cut by 5 bases and J by 3 bases, with 17 bases left in between. The germline V gene encodes CDR1 SGHTA and CDR2 FQGNSA. This CDR3 contains 15 residues. CDR3 in DNA: TGTGCCAGCAGCCTTAGGGTAGGGCAGCTCTACGAGCAGTACTTC. Translation: CASSLRVGQLYEQYF.

This chain connects TRBV12-3 or TRBV12-4 to TRBJ2-7, with no clear D. Between the trimmed V and J ends, which lost 5 bases and 0 bases, there was a span of 8 bases. CDR3 length equals 13 residues. For the CDR3, the DNA is TGTGCCAGCAGTGCGACCTACTCCTACGAGCAGTACTTC. This translates into CASSATYSYEQYF.

Here the CDR3 reads CASSLGSGDYTDTQYF. The CDR3 coding sequence is TGCGCCAGCAGCTTGGGGTCAGGGGACTACACAGATACGCAGTATTTT. The chain combines TRBV5-1 with TRBJ2-3, with D perhaps TRBD2 (7 bases). The CDR3 length is 16 residues. V was pared by 0 bases and J by 2 bases, with 13 bases between. Germline-derived CDR1 and CDR2 are SGHRS and YFSETQ.

As to this clonotype: Germline is not matched at one junction end, which may reflect a read error. The chain combines TRBV5-1 with TRBJ2-1; D remains ambiguous. This CDR3 spans 11 amino acids. Germline V gene lookup returns CDR1 SGHRS and CDR2 YFSETQ. The CDR3 bases are TGCACCAGCAGCTTGGTCAATGAGCAGTTCTTC. This translates into CTSSLVNEQFF.

The chain employs TRBV6-6 and TRBJ2-3; 9 nucleotides line up with TRBD1. V trimming: 5 bases; J trimming: 5 bases; junction bases outside the gene matches: 5. The CDR3 sequence is 14 residues long. Germline CDR1 MNHNY, CDR2 SVGAGI (reference sequence). Here the CDR3 DNA reads TGTGCCAGCAGTGACGGGACAGGGAAAGATACGCAGTATTTT. This codes for CASSDGTGKDTQYF.

The V and J genes are TRBV6-2 or TRBV6-3 and TRBJ2-3, with TRBD2 as a possible D gene (6 bases). This CDR3 is 20 amino acids long. Trimming removed 2 bases at V and 1 base at J, with 25 bases between. Per the germline V gene, CDR1 is MNHEY and CDR2 is SVGEGT. DNA for the CDR3: TGTGCCAGCAGTTACGAGACTAGTGGGGATTACCTTACTGGCACAGATACGCAGTATTTT. It specifies CASSYETSGDYLTGTDTQYF.

The chain has TRBV6-2 or TRBV6-3 and TRBJ2-2, with 10 bases that match TRBD2. Germline V lookup: CDR1 MNHEY, CDR2 SVGEGT. This CDR3 comprises 14 residues. V lost 4 bases to trimming and J lost 7 bases; unmatched junction nucleotides: 3. The CDR3, as DNA: TGTGCCAGCAGTTCCAGCGGGGGGGTCGGGGAGCTGTTTTTT. Translation gives CASSSSGGVGELFF.

This clonotype was seen a handful of times. CDR3 residues: CSAGGTSGPYEQYF. CDR3 bases: TGCAGTGCTGGGGGGACTAGCGGTCCCTACGAGCAGTACTTC. This chain links TRBV20-1 with TRBJ2-7, with 11 bases lining up with TRBD2. The CDR3 is 14 residues long. J lost 2 bases, V lost 5 bases, and 5 bases had no gene match. The germline gives CDR1 DFQATT, CDR2 SNEGSKA (reference sequence).

This clonotype turned up a few times. The chain carries TRBV7-2 and TRBJ1-2; maybe TRBD1 (5 bases). Germline V gene sequence: CDR1 SGHTA, CDR2 FQGNSA. CDR3 length equals 15 residues. Trimming stripped 4 bases from V and 4 bases from J, with 16 bases between. CDR3: CASSSTGDGFYGYTF. The CDR3, as DNA: TGTGCCAGCAGCTCAACCGGGGACGGATTCTATGGCTACACCTTC.

This clonotype was counted between two and nine times. The rearrangement uses TRBV20-1 and TRBJ2-5; 9 bases line up with TRBD1. The CDR3 has 13 residues. The germline V gene has CDR1 DFQATT and CDR2 SNEGSKA (reference sequence). The junction had 5 bases not matched to a gene; V was cut back by 5 bases and J by 4 bases. The CDR3 here is CSASSDRGETQYF. DNA of the CDR3: TGCAGTGCTTCTTCGGACAGGGGAGAGACCCAGTACTTC.

The sample holds a few counts of this clonotype. V is TRBV9 and J is TRBJ2-1; D is perhaps TRBD1 or TRBD2 (5 bases each). Trimming removed 2 bases at V and 2 bases at J, with 8 bases between. The CDR3 extends over 14 amino acids. Germline CDR1 and CDR2: SGDLS and YYNGEE. As DNA, the CDR3 is TGTGCCAGCAGCGTCGGGACCGCCTACAATGAGCAGTTCTTC. Its translation: CASSVGTAYNEQFF.

Concerning this clonotype itself: One end of the junction is discordant with germline, which a read error may explain. This chain connects TRBV7-2 to TRBJ2-7; 7 bases are shared with TRBD1. The J call may not be correct, given that the DNA end is closer to TRBJ2-5. Germline CDR1 and CDR2: SGHTA and FQGNSA. The CDR3 length is 16 residues. The CDR3 DNA sequence: TGTGCCAACAGCTCGTCCGGGACAGTCCAAGGGGAGACCCAGTACTTC. Encoded protein: CANSSSGTVQGETQYF.

The chain joins TRBV2 to TRBJ2-5; no clear D gene. The ends were cut back, 6 bases at V and 1 base at J, with 6 bases in the middle. This CDR3 region has 12 residues. Germline lookup yields CDR1 SNHLY and CDR2 FYNNEI. CDR3 amino acids: CASRESQETQYF. CDR3 in DNA: TGTGCCAGCAGGGAGAGCCAAGAGACCCAGTACTTC.

This clonotype was found many times. The gene calls are TRBV12-3 or TRBV12-4 and TRBJ2-5, with a possible D match to TRBD2 (7 bases). This CDR3 region has 14 residues. The V and J ends lost 6 bases and 1 base respectively, with 12 bases between them. The CDR3 loop is CASSKGGVQETQYF. CDR3 coding DNA: TGTGCCAGCAGCAAAGGGGGGGTCCAAGAGACCCAGTACTTC.